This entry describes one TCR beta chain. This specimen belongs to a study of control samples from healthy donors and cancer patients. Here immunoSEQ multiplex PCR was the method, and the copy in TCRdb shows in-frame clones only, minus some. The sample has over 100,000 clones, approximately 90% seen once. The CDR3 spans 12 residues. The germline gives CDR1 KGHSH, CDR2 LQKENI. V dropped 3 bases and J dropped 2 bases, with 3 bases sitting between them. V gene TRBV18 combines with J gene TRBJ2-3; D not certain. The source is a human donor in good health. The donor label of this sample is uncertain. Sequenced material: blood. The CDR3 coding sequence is TGTGCCAGCTCACCCGACACAGATACGCAGTATTTT. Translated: CASSPDTDTQYF.